What follows are 22 T cell receptor beta chains derived from one specimen sequenced in a study of blood T cell repertoires in COVID-19. Method: immunoSEQ multiplex PCR; TCRdb's copy keeps in-frame clones and lacks some. Of roughly 160,000 clones in the sample, under 90% were seen once. Specimen: PBMCs or T cells enriched from blood (not recorded which). The source of these receptors is a man aged 50-60 years who had recovered from COVID-19.

The CDR3 protein is CATSPGQGRNIQYF. The CDR3 nucleotides read TGTGCCACCAGTCCTGGACAGGGCCGCAACATTCAGTACTTC. This sequence joins TRBV15 and TRBJ2-4; 8 bases fit TRBD1. The J segment lost 7 bases and the V segment lost 6 bases, leaving 8 bases of the junction unmatched. Germline V gene lookup returns CDR1 LNHNV and CDR2 YYDKDF (reference sequence). CDR3 length: 14 amino acids.

With regard to this clone: At the DNA level, this CDR3 is encoded by other sequences in the same sample as well. The chain joins TRBV2 to TRBJ1-5; 9 nucleotides agree with TRBD1. The J segment lost 3 bases and the V segment lost 8 bases, leaving 5 bases of the junction unmatched. This CDR3 is built from 14 residues. CDR1 and CDR2 from the germline V gene are SNHLY and FYNNEI. The CDR3 nucleotides are TGTGCCAGCTCTCGGACAGGGGTCAATCAGCCCCAGCATTTT. This encodes CASSRTGVNQPQHF.

The chain carries TRBV18 and TRBJ1-6, with 9 bases identical to TRBD1. Germline CDR1 reads KGHSH; CDR2 reads LQKENI. This CDR3 has 15 amino acids. V shed 3 bases and J 9 bases; nucleotides not matched to a gene: 6. Here the CDR3 DNA reads TGTGCCAGCTCACCCGGGACAGGGATGACTTCACCCCTCCACTTT. Encoded protein: CASSPGTGMTSPLHF. Supplemented by reference TRBV18 and TRBJ1-6, the full variable domain reads NAGVMQNPRHLVRRRGQEARLRCSPMKGHSHVYWYRQLPEEGLKFMVYLQKENIIDESGMPKERFSAEFPKEGPSILRIQQVVRGDSAAYFCASSPGTGMTSPLHFGNGTRLTVT.

This clone has only one observation. The chain couples TRBV18 to TRBJ1-1; TRBD1 aligns across 8 bases. J lost 5 bases, V lost 6 bases, and 8 bases had no gene match. This CDR3 comprises 14 residues. Looked up from germline, CDR1 is KGHSH and CDR2 is LQKENI. For the CDR3, the DNA is TGTGCCAGCTCCCGAGACAGGGGTCAAACTGAAGCTTTCTTT. Amino acids: CASSRDRGQTEAFF.

This chain links TRBV19 with TRBJ1-2; 10 nucleotides line up with TRBD1. There are 15 residues in the CDR3. Germline values: CDR1 LNHDA, CDR2 SQIVND (reference sequence). V trimming: 5 bases; J trimming: 6 bases; junction bases outside the gene matches: 9. CDR3 in amino acids: CASSPLGQGNHGYTF. CDR3 nucleotides: TGTGCCAGTAGTCCCCTGGGACAGGGGAATCATGGCTACACCTTC.

The rearrangement joins TRBV9 to TRBJ2-3; 11 bases map to TRBD2. The CDR3 contains 11 residues. V trimming: 2 bases; J trimming: 13 bases; junction bases outside the gene matches: 0. Germline V gene sequence: CDR1 SGDLS, CDR2 YYNGEE. The CDR3 region is CASSVSGGEYF. The CDR3 DNA is TGTGCCAGCAGCGTTAGCGGGGGGGAGTATTTT.

CDR3 coding DNA: TGTGCCTGGAGTGTCCAGACATCGGATGGCTACACCTTC. Its translation: CAWSVQTSDGYTF. The chain carries TRBV30 and TRBJ1-2; no clear D. CDR1 and CDR2 from the germline V gene are GTSNPN and SVGIG (reference sequence). Trimming left V 0 bases short and J 6 bases short, with 11 bases between. The CDR3 is made up of 13 amino acids. The variable domain in full, completed from reference TRBV30 and TRBJ1-2, reads SQTIHQWPATLVQPVGSPLSLECTVEGTSNPNLYWYRQAAGRGLQLLFYSVGIGQISSEVPQNLSASRPQDRQFILSSKKLLLSDSGFYLCAWSVQTSDGYTFGSGTRLTVV.

V is TRBV28 and J is TRBJ1-1; no clear D gene. Germline values: CDR1 MDHEN, CDR2 SYDVKM. The CDR3 has 15 residues. The V gene lost 3 bases and the J gene lost 6 bases, with 17 bases spanning the gap. The CDR3 coding sequence is TGTGCCAGCAGTTTGGGGTCCATGGGGAGGTCTGAAGCTTTCTTT. Protein sequence: CASSLGSMGRSEAFF.

The rearrangement uses TRBV9 and TRBJ1-1, with D uncertain. The CDR3 sequence is 13 residues long. Germline loops: CDR1 SGDLS, CDR2 YYNGEE. Trimming shortened V by 1 base and J by 0 bases, and 4 bases separated the two germline ends. Here the CDR3 reads CASSVSMNTEAFF. CDR3 nucleotide sequence: TGTGCCAGCAGCGTATCTATGAACACTGAAGCTTTCTTT.

The V call is TRBV28, the J call TRBJ2-5; 8 bases fit TRBD1. Per germline, CDR1 MDHEN and CDR2 SYDVKM. The CDR3 consists of 15 residues. V dropped 8 bases and J dropped 5; count of bases not matched to a gene: 13. The CDR3 region is CASLLRTGFRETQYF. Written as DNA, the CDR3 is TGTGCCAGCTTATTAAGGACAGGGTTTAGGGAGACCCAGTACTTC.

The rearrangement joins TRBV3-1 (or the pseudogene TRBV3-2) to TRBJ1-2; TRBD1 aligns across 7 bases. The CDR3 covers 12 residues. Germline loops: CDR1 LGHDT, CDR2 YNNKEL (reference sequence). Losses at the gene ends were 2 bases for V and 7 bases for J; bases not matched to a gene: 1. CDR3 loop: CASSQRTGGYTF. The CDR3 bases are TGTGCCAGCAGCCAAAGGACAGGTGGCTACACCTTC.

The gene calls are TRBV7-2 and TRBJ2-7; 10 bases align to TRBD1. Germline CDR1 SGHTA, CDR2 FQGNSA. The junction had 6 bases not matched to a gene; V was cut back by 5 bases and J by 5 bases. The CDR3 has 14 residues. The CDR3 DNA follows: TGTGCCAGCAGCCCTCGGACAGGGGGAAACGAGCAGTACTTC. This sequence encodes CASSPRTGGNEQYF.

This sequence joins TRBV4-2 and TRBJ2-2, with 9 nucleotides matching TRBD2. Unmatched junction bases numbered 8, after V lost 7 bases and J lost 5 bases. In germline, CDR1 is LGHNA, CDR2 YNFKEQ. The CDR3 has 15 residues. For the CDR3, the DNA is TGTGCCAGCAATAGCGGGGGAATTTCTACCGGGGAGCTGTTTTTT. Amino acids: CASNSGGISTGELFF.

This clone was seen a single time. The chain uses TRBV28 and TRBJ1-1; TRBD1 agrees at 9 bases. The CDR3 has 13 residues. V lost 5 bases to trimming and J lost 6 bases; unmatched junction nucleotides: 4. From germline, CDR1 is MDHEN and CDR2 SYDVKM. In DNA form, the CDR3 reads TGTGCCAGCAGTGAGACAGGGGGGTCTGAAGCTTTCTTT. It encodes CASSETGGSEAFF.

The chain links TRBV7-4 to TRBJ1-5; TRBD1 agrees at 10 bases. CDR3 size: 15 residues. Germline V gene lookup returns CDR1 SGHVT and CDR2 SQSDAQ. Trimming cost V 5 bases and J 1 base; bases outside gene matches: 2. The CDR3 here is CASSKGQGSNQPQHF. CDR3 DNA: TGTGCCAGCAGCAAGGGACAGGGGAGCAATCAGCCCCAGCATTTT.

CDR3 loop: CASSGGVNYGYTF. CDR3 bases: TGTGCCAGCAGTGGAGGGGTTAACTATGGCTACACCTTC. This chain links TRBV12-3 or TRBV12-4 with TRBJ1-2; perhaps TRBD1 as D (5 bases). This CDR3 spans 13 amino acids. Trimming stripped 5 bases from V and 1 base from J, with 8 bases between.

This clone was picked up a small number of times. The chain recombines TRBV10-3 with TRBJ2-7; 9 bases align to TRBD2. Trimming cost V 0 bases and J 4 bases; bases outside gene matches: 4. CDR3 size: 15 residues. The germline V gene encodes CDR1 ENHRY and CDR2 SYGVKD. The CDR3 here is CAISESAGGQYEQYF. For the CDR3, the DNA is TGTGCCATCAGTGAGTCAGCGGGGGGACAATACGAGCAGTACTTC.

In this sample, this clone turned up once. Different DNA sequences within this sample yield the same CDR3. V and J are TRBV19 and TRBJ2-7, with TRBD2 identical over 8 bases. V lost 5 bases to trimming and J lost 4 bases; unmatched junction nucleotides: 7. Germline V gene lookup returns CDR1 LNHDA and CDR2 SQIVND (reference sequence). The CDR3 runs 14 residues. CDR3 residues: CASSFSGESYEQYF. The CDR3 nucleotides are TGTGCCAGTAGTTTTAGCGGGGAGTCATACGAGCAGTACTTC.

The chain links TRBV4-1 to TRBJ1-3, with TRBD1 matching 8 bases. Germline-derived CDR1 and CDR2 are MGHRA and YSYEKL. The CDR3 totals 15 residues. V lost 6 bases to trimming and J lost 0 bases; unmatched junction nucleotides: 4. CDR3: CASSFGTGSGNTIYF. CDR3 in DNA: TGCGCCAGCAGTTTCGGGACAGGCTCTGGAAACACCATATATTTT.

The chain uses TRBV18 and TRBJ1-4; the match to TRBD1 covers 9 bases. V dropped 3 bases and J dropped 7; count of bases not matched to a gene: 9. The V gene's germline CDR1 is KGHSH and CDR2 LQKENI. The CDR3 has 16 residues. The CDR3 DNA follows: TGTGCCAGCTCACCCTACCGGGACAGGGTTCCTGAAAAACTGTTTTTT. Protein sequence: CASSPYRDRVPEKLFF.

CDR3 in DNA: TGTGCCAGCAGCCTCGACGGGGGCTATAATTCACCCCTCCACTTT. This gives the protein CASSLDGGYNSPLHF. V gene TRBV5-4 combines with J gene TRBJ1-6; D is possibly TRBD1 (5 bases). The CDR3 loop spans 15 amino acids. V was pared by 4 bases and J by 3 bases, with 11 bases between. CDR1 is SGHNT, CDR2 YYREEE, per germline (reference sequence). Supplemented by reference TRBV5-4 and TRBJ1-6, the full variable domain reads ETGVTQSPTHLIKTRGQQVTLRCSSQSGHNTVSWYQQALGQGPQFIFQYYREEENGRGNFPPRFSGLQFPNYSSELNVNALELDDSALYLCASSLDGGYNSPLHFGNGTRLTVT.

The chain has TRBV1 and TRBJ2-7; TRBD2, the table's D call, lacks a check against the DNA. TRBV1 is a listed pseudogene. This CDR3 has 19 amino acids. The CDR3 is CTSSHDTRLAGAGTYEQYF. CDR3 in DNA: TGCACCAGCAGCCATGATACCCGGCTAGCGGGGGCCGGTACTTACGAGCAGTACTTC.